Shown below are 13 T cell receptor beta chains from a single sample sequenced in a study of cytomegalovirus exposure and HLA in healthy donors. The primer mix had 60 Vbeta and 13 Jbeta primers. Repertoires were generated with immunoSEQ multiplex PCR, while TCRdb's copy carries only in-frame clones and drops some. The repertoire holds 150,000 to 200,000 clones, with around 80% as singletons. Sequencing was carried out using PBMCs. The source of these receptors is a middle-aged woman in good health and CMV-seronegative.

This chain joins TRBV4-1 and TRBJ1-4; unclear D gene. The V gene lost 0 bases and the J gene lost 8 bases, with 19 bases spanning the gap. CDR3 size: 17 residues. Looked up from germline, CDR1 is MGHRA and CDR2 is YSYEKL. The CDR3 DNA follows: TGCGCCAGCAGCCAAGAAGGGTCAGCGAGGGTGGGCGAAAAACTGTTTTTT. Residues: CASSQEGSARVGEKLFF.

The chain carries TRBV6-5 and TRBJ1-1, with D unresolved. The CDR3 spans 15 residues. Per germline, CDR1 MNHEY and CDR2 SVGAGI. The V and J ends lost 0 bases and 6 bases respectively, with 14 bases between them. The CDR3 region has the DNA TGTGCCAGCAGTTACTCGGCGACCGCTAGCGCTGAAGCTTTCTTT. Its protein is CASSYSATASAEAFF.

This clone was recorded only once. This sequence joins TRBV7-8 and TRBJ2-1, with TRBD1 as a possible D gene (7 bases). CDR3 length: 16 residues. CDR1 and CDR2 (germline): SGHVS, FQNEAQ. Between the trimmed V and J ends, which lost 4 bases and 5 bases, there was a span of 18 bases. DNA of the CDR3: TGTGCCAGCAGCTCGTCCGCAGGGGGGAGAGACAATGAGCAGTTCTTC. Translated, it gives CASSSSAGGRDNEQFF.

This clone was picked up one time. The gene calls are TRBV5-1 and TRBJ2-5; 7 bases align to TRBD1. The DNA end favors TRBJ2-7, so the J call may be wrong. This CDR3 is 16 amino acids long. Germline assignment: CDR1 SGHRS and CDR2 YFSETQ. Written as DNA, the CDR3 is TGCGCCAGCAGGCCATCTTCAGGGGGTGGTCGCTACGAGCAGTACTTC. Its translation: CASRPSSGGGRYEQYF.

The V and J genes are TRBV9 and TRBJ2-1; D is unresolved. This CDR3 contains 17 residues. Trimming took off 2 bases at V and 5 bases at J, with 20 bases between the two ends. Germline CDR1 SGDLS, CDR2 YYNGEE. The chain's CDR3 is CASSVSGAKAINNEQFF. The CDR3, as DNA: TGTGCCAGCAGCGTGTCTGGAGCAAAAGCCATTAACAATGAGCAGTTCTTC. The full variable domain, in which reference TRBV9 and TRBJ2-1 provide the parts outside the CDR3, is DSGVTQTPKHLITATGQRVTLRCSPRSGDLSVYWYQQSLDQGLQFLIQYYNGEERAKGNILERFSAQQFPDLHSELNLSSLELGDSALYFCASSVSGAKAINNEQFFGPGTRLTVL.

This clone has only one observation. V is TRBV29-1 and J is TRBJ2-1; possibly TRBD1 for D (5 bases). Trimming took 3 bases from V and 9 from J, leaving 15 bases between them. Germline V CDR1 and CDR2: SQVTM, ANQGSEA. This CDR3 contains 13 residues. CDR3 DNA sequence: TGCAGCGTTGATAACAGGATACTCGGTGAGCAGTTCTTC. It specifies CSVDNRILGEQFF.

This chain uses TRBV6-5 with TRBJ2-5, with D possibly matching TRBD1 (5 bases). Gene TRBJ2-7 matches the end of the DNA better, so the J call may be wrong. This CDR3 region has 11 residues. The germline V gene encodes CDR1 MNHEY and CDR2 SVGAGI. For the CDR3, the DNA is TGTGCCAGCAGACAGGTGAACGAGCAGTACTTC. Its translation is CASRQVNEQYF.

The rearrangement uses TRBV9 and TRBJ2-2; no definite D call. CDR1 SGDLS and CDR2 YYNGEE come from the germline V gene. The CDR3 sequence is 16 residues long. Trimming left V 1 base short and J 1 base short, with 11 bases between. CDR3 bases: TGTGCCAGCAGCGTATCACCCAGGATGAACACCGGGGAGCTGTTTTTT. Protein sequence: CASSVSPRMNTGELFF.

V usage is TRBV6-1 and J usage is TRBJ2-7; perhaps TRBD1 as D (6 bases). The V end lost 11 bases, the J end lost 1 base, and 18 bases lay between the germline ends. The length of the CDR3 is 14 residues. CDR1 is MNHNS and CDR2 is SASEGT in the germline V gene. CDR3 protein: CASRQGQGSYEQYF. The CDR3 region has the DNA TGTGCCTCACGCCAGGGACAAGGATCCTACGAGCAGTACTTC.

In its sample, this clone was seen once. The chain links TRBV29-1 to TRBJ2-3; 12 bases are a match to TRBD2. V was clipped by 6 bases and J by 1 base; unmatched bases: 14. Germline assignment: CDR1 SQVTM and CDR2 ANQGSEA. This CDR3 has 18 residues. The CDR3 loop is CSVRGLAGGLVGTDTQYF. DNA for the CDR3: TGCAGCGTACGTGGGCTAGCGGGGGGGCTTGTCGGCACAGATACGCAGTATTTT.

J is TRBJ2-7 and V is TRBV30; TRBD2 agrees at 9 bases. This CDR3 spans 12 amino acids. Germline V gene sequence: CDR1 GTSNPN, CDR2 SVGIG (reference sequence). V was clipped by 4 bases and J by 5 bases; unmatched bases: 3. The CDR3 loop reads CAWTSGNHEQYF. CDR3 in DNA: TGTGCCTGGACTAGCGGGAACCACGAGCAGTACTTC.

V usage is TRBV6-1 and J usage is TRBJ1-5; TRBD1 agrees at 7 bases. The CDR3 is 15 amino acids. The V and J ends lost 7 bases and 5 bases, in that order; junction bases with no gene match: 11. Germline CDR1 MNHNS, CDR2 SASEGT. The CDR3 region has the DNA TGTGCCAGCATCTTCAGGGGGGACAACCATCAGCCCCAGCATTTT. Protein sequence: CASIFRGDNHQPQHF.

The rearrangement joins TRBV5-4 to TRBJ1-2; no firm D call. Germline-derived CDR1 and CDR2 are SGHNT and YYREEE (reference sequence). V lost 0 bases and J lost 0, with 9 bases in between. CDR3 length: 15 amino acids. CDR3 sequence reads: CASSLGTAANYGYTF. For the CDR3, the DNA is TGTGCCAGCAGCTTGGGTACAGCAGCTAACTATGGCTACACCTTC.